This is a list of T cell receptor beta chains from one sample in a study of control samples from healthy donors and cancer patients. The protocol was immunoSEQ multiplex PCR, while the TCRdb copy is restricted to in-frame clones and leaves out a portion. The sample includes about 93,000 clones, less than 90% of them seen just once. The sample consisted of blood. The source of these receptors is a woman aged 65 to 85 in good health. Both conserved end residues are part of each CDR3. Each record gives: CDR3 protein, CDR3 DNA, clone size, V gene, J gene, D gene. The D gene is left open where the match is weak. Clone size is shown for a subset of rows, as once, few, many or a class of expanded clone.

CASRDTGGSPLHF	TGTGCCAGCAGGGACACTGGCGGTTCACCCCTCCACTTT	-	TRBV6-5	TRBJ1-6	-
CASSQSLAGALSDTQYF	TGTGCCAGCAGCCAATCACTAGCGGGGGCTTTATCAGATACGCAGTATTTT	-	TRBV14	TRBJ2-3	TRBD2
CASGRGSSDEKLFF	TGTGCCAGCGGTCGGGGCAGCTCCGATGAAAAACTGTTTTTT	-	TRBV21-1	TRBJ1-4	-
CASSHSDRATEAFF	TGTGCCAGCAGCCACTCCGACAGGGCCACTGAAGCTTTCTTT	-	TRBV3-1/TRBV3-2	TRBJ1-1	TRBD1
CSVNSGSSRNGYTF	TGCAGCGTTAATTCGGGTTCCAGCAGGAATGGCTACACCTTC	-	TRBV29-1	TRBJ1-2	-
CASRGTGGGEAFF	TGTGCCAGCAGGGGAACAGGGGGCGGTGAAGCTTTCTTT	-	TRBV12-3/TRBV12-4	TRBJ1-1	TRBD1
CASSDASSGANVLTF	TGCGCCAGCAGTGATGCGAGCTCTGGGGCCAACGTCCTGACTTTC	-	TRBV5-1	TRBJ2-6	-
CASRRTASNYGYTF	TGTGCCAGCAGAAGGACAGCATCTAACTATGGCTACACCTTC	-	TRBV2	TRBJ1-2	-
CAIRQGSATNEKLFF	TGTGCCATCAGACAGGGAAGTGCAACTAATGAAAAACTGTTTTTT	-	TRBV10-3	TRBJ1-4	-
CASSLRDSGNSPLHF	TGTGCCAGCAGCCTTCGGGACAGTGGGAATTCACCCCTCCACTTT	-	TRBV5-5	TRBJ1-6	TRBD1
CASSFQASYEQYF	TGTGCCAGCAGCTTTCAGGCCTCCTACGAGCAGTACTTC	-	TRBV11-2	TRBJ2-7	-
CASSSFPKTSYSGWSKTQYF	TGTGCCAGCAGCTCCTTCCCGAAGACGTCGTATAGCGGGTGGTCCAAGACCCAGTACTTC	-	TRBV21-1	TRBJ2-5	-
CASSSEWGYTF	TGCGCCAGCAGCTCCGAATGGGGTTACACCTTC	-	TRBV5-1	TRBJ1-2	-
CASRDRGRTNEKLFF	TGTGCCAGCAGAGACAGGGGGCGAACTAATGAAAAACTGTTTTTT	-	TRBV2	TRBJ1-4	TRBD1
CASSLNRDTEAFF	TGTGCCAGCAGCCTCAACAGGGACACTGAAGCTTTCTTT	once	TRBV7-2	TRBJ1-1	-
CATSAPGALNEKLFF	TGTGCCACCAGCGCTCCCGGGGCCCTTAATGAAAAACTGTTTTTT	-	TRBV15	TRBJ1-4	-
CASSPWTADQPQHF	TGTGCCAGCAGTCCTTGGACAGCGGATCAGCCCCAGCATTTT	-	TRBV6-5	TRBJ1-5	-
CASSQSPGRNEQFF	TGTGCCAGCAGCCAAAGTCCCGGTCGAAATGAGCAGTTCTTC	-	TRBV14	TRBJ2-1	-
CASSVDPLGGMNTEAFF	TGTGCCAGCAGCGTAGACCCCCTCGGCGGCATGAACACTGAAGCTTTCTTT	-	TRBV9	TRBJ1-1	-
CASSQTSGYSDTQYF	TGTGCCAGCAGCCAGACTAGCGGGTACTCAGATACGCAGTATTTT	-	TRBV6-2/TRBV6-3	TRBJ2-3	TRBD2
CASSPLGTRLSKNIQYF	TGTGCCAGCTCACCCCTAGGGACCCGCCTGTCCAAAAACATTCAGTACTTC	-	TRBV18	TRBJ2-4	-
CASGQPDNNEQFF	TGTGCCAGCGGCCAACCGGACAACAATGAGCAGTTCTTC	-	TRBV6-5	TRBJ2-1	-
CASSVAGGRNEQFF	TGTGCCAGCAGTGTAGCGGGAGGGCGAAATGAGCAGTTCTTC	-	TRBV6-4	TRBJ2-1	TRBD2
CASSQVTNTEAFF	TGTGCCAGCAGCCAAGTGACGAACACTGAAGCTTTCTTT	-	TRBV3-1/TRBV3-2	TRBJ1-1	-
CASSYGSGGLETQYF	TGTGCCAGCAGTTACGGCTCAGGGGGCCTGGAGACCCAGTACTTC	-	TRBV6-5	TRBJ2-5	TRBD1
CASTTRGAGGYTF	TGTGCCAGCACCACAAGGGGTGCGGGAGGCTACACCTTC	few	TRBV6-5	TRBJ1-2	-
CASSQAQGARGYTF	TGTGCCAGCAGCCAAGCACAGGGGGCGAGAGGCTACACCTTC	-	TRBV3-1/TRBV3-2	TRBJ1-2	TRBD1
CASRWGAREQYF	TGTGCCAGCAGATGGGGGGCCAGGGAGCAGTACTTC	-	TRBV5-8	TRBJ2-7	-
CASSLGPSGRDTQYF	TGCGCCAGCAGCTTGGGTCCTAGCGGGAGGGATACGCAGTATTTT	-	TRBV5-1	TRBJ2-3	TRBD2
CAYTTGNSNQPQHF	TGTGCCTACACGACAGGGAATAGCAATCAGCCCCAGCATTTT	few	TRBV30	TRBJ1-5	TRBD1
CASSIRRSNQPQHF	TGTGCCAGTAGTATTCGCAGAAGCAATCAGCCCCAGCATTTT	-	TRBV19	TRBJ1-5	-
CASSQLGGGTQYF	TGCGCCAGCAGCCAACTTGGTGGTGGTACGCAGTATTTT	-	TRBV4-1	TRBJ2-3	-
CASSYLGAPGYTF	TGTGCCAGCAGTTACCTTGGTGCCCCAGGCTACACCTTC	-	TRBV6-5	TRBJ1-2	-
CASRTVSNQPQHF	TGTGCCAGCAGGACGGTTAGCAATCAGCCCCAGCATTTT	few	TRBV6-5	TRBJ1-5	-
CASSLNPDSSGNTIYF	TGTGCCAGCAGCTTGAACCCCGACAGCTCTGGAAACACCATATATTTT	-	TRBV5-5	TRBJ1-3	-
CASSHQGAGNTIYF	TGTGCCAGCAGCCATCAGGGAGCTGGAAACACCATATATTTT	-	TRBV3-1/TRBV3-2	TRBJ1-3	-
CASSQDQITEAFF	TGTGCCAGCAGCCAAGATCAAATCACTGAAGCTTTCTTT	-	TRBV14	TRBJ1-1	-
CASSFLGQYSNQPQHF	TGTGCCAGCAGTTTCCTTGGACAGTATAGCAATCAGCCCCAGCATTTT	once	TRBV27	TRBJ1-5	-
CATSRQDRVGYTF	TGTGCCACCAGCAGACAGGATCGGGTTGGCTACACCTTC	-	TRBV15	TRBJ1-2	-
CASSADRGMYNQPQHF	TGTGCCAGCAGCGCGGACAGGGGAATGTACAATCAGCCCCAGCATTTT	-	TRBV2	TRBJ1-5	TRBD1
CASSQDLGAGYTF	TGCGCCAGCAGCCAAGATCTCGGGGCTGGCTACACCTTC	-	TRBV4-3	TRBJ1-2	-
CASSPKQGGYTEAFF	TGTGCCAGCAGCCCCAAACAGGGAGGCTACACTGAAGCTTTCTTT	-	TRBV6-5	TRBJ1-1	-
CASSPAEYEQYF	TGTGCCAGCAGCCCAGCGGAGTACGAGCAGTACTTC	-	TRBV11-2	TRBJ2-7	-
CASSQDRGNSYEQYF	TGCGCCAGCAGCCAGGACAGGGGAAATTCCTACGAGCAGTACTTC	-	TRBV5-1	TRBJ2-7	TRBD1
CASSIIRLTSHQPQHF	TGTGCCAGTAGTATAATTCGACTTACCAGCCATCAGCCCCAGCATTTT	-	TRBV19	TRBJ1-5	-
CAIRGGNTIYF	TGTGCCATCAGGGGCGGAAACACCATATATTTT	-	TRBV10-3	TRBJ1-3	-
CASSLPVPTEGYTF	TGTGCCAGCAGCCTCCCTGTGCCGACCGAGGGCTACACCTTC	-	TRBV7-2	TRBJ1-2	-
CASSDPHGVGSYEQYF	TGTGCCAGCAGCGACCCCCATGGGGTGGGCTCCTACGAGCAGTACTTC	-	TRBV6-6	TRBJ2-7	-
CASVRIQGNSPLHF	TGTGCCAGCGTACGGATCCAGGGCAATTCACCCCTCCACTTT	-	TRBV27	TRBJ1-6	-
CASSIQTSGRHQGRVFF	TGTGCCAGTAGTATACAGACTAGCGGGAGGCATCAAGGTAGAGTTTTCTTC	-	TRBV19	TRBJ2-1	TRBD2
CSVREGANYGYTF	TGCAGCGTCCGTGAGGGGGCGAACTATGGCTACACCTTC	-	TRBV29-1	TRBJ1-2	TRBD1
CASSTKIGGSGNTIYF	TGTGCCAGTAGTACTAAAATAGGTGGCTCTGGAAACACCATATATTTT	few	TRBV19	TRBJ1-3	-
CASSDSGTGGNTEAFF	TGCGCCAGCAGTGATTCCGGGACAGGGGGGAACACTGAAGCTTTCTTT	-	TRBV5-1	TRBJ1-1	TRBD1